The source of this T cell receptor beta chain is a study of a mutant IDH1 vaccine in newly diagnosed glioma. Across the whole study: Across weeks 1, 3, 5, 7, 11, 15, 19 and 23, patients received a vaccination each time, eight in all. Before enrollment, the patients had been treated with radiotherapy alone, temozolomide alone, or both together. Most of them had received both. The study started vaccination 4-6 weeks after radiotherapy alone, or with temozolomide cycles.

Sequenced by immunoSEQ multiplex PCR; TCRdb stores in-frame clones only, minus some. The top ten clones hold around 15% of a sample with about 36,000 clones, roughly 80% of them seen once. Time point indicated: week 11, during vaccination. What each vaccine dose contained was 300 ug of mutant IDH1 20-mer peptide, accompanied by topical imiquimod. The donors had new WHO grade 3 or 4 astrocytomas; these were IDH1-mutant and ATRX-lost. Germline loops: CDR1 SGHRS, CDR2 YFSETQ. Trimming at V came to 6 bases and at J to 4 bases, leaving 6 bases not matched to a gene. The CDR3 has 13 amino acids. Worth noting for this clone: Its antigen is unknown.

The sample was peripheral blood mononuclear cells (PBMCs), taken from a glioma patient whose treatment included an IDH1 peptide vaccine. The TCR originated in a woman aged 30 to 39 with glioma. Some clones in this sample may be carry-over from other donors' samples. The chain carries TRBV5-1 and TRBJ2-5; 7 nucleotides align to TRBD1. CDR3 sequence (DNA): TGCGCCAGCAAGGAGAACAGGGGAGAGACCCAGTACTTC. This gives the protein CASKENRGETQYF. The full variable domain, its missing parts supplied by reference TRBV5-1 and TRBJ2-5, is KAGVTQTPRYLIKTRGQQVTLSCSPISGHRSVSWYQQTPGQGLQFLFEYFSETQRNKGNFPGRFSGRQFSNSRSEMNVSTLELGDSALYLCASKENRGETQYFGPGTRLLVL.